This TCR beta chain was sequenced in a study of blood T cell repertoires in COVID-19. The V gene end was trimmed by 5 bases and the J gene end by 6 bases; junction bases not matched to a gene: 11. Germline lookup yields CDR1 SGHVS and CDR2 FQNEAQ. The CDR3 length is 17 residues. The method was immunoSEQ multiplex PCR; TCRdb's version includes in-frame clones alone and lacks a portion of them. The sample gives more than 300,000 clones, roughly 86% of which show up once; about 10% is in the top ten. Patients from Seattle were sampled longitudinally, starting during active infection. This chain connects TRBV7-8 to TRBJ2-1; TRBD2 matches at 12 bases. Sequenced: peripheral blood. The sequence was obtained from a woman in her 30s with COVID-19, enrolled during active disease. CDR3: CASSPRPGTSGSNEQFF. CDR3 DNA sequence: TGTGCCAGCAGCCCAAGACCCGGGACTAGCGGGTCCAATGAGCAGTTCTTC.